These 26 T cell receptor beta chains were all obtained from the same sample, sequenced in a study of blood T cell repertoires in COVID-19. This table comes from immunoSEQ multiplex PCR, and its TCRdb copy is limited to in-frame clones, with some not included. Of around 100,000 clones detected, 81% appear once; the ten largest clones hold roughly 4.8%. Specimen: peripheral blood. The receptors were gathered from a man older than 75 with COVID-19, enrolled during active disease.

The CDR3 spells CAWRQTGLSTDTQYF. Here the CDR3 DNA reads TGTGCCTGGAGGCAGACAGGGCTTAGCACAGATACGCAGTATTTT. The rearrangement uses TRBV30 and TRBJ2-3; 7 bases map to TRBD1. The CDR3 totals 15 residues. Germline CDR1 GTSNPN, CDR2 SVGIG (reference sequence). Germline trimming cut 3 bases from V and 0 bases from J; bases unmatched to any gene: 6.

The rearrangement uses TRBV3-1 (or the pseudogene TRBV3-2) and TRBJ2-3, with unresolved D. The CDR3 sequence is 15 residues long. Germline V gene data show CDR1 as LGHDT and CDR2 as YNNKEL (reference sequence). V was shortened by 1 base and J by 0 bases, with 8 bases between the two germline ends. In DNA, the CDR3 is TGTGCCAGCAGCCAAGGGCAGTCTAGCACAGATACGCAGTATTTT. This translates into CASSQGQSSTDTQYF.

The chain carries TRBV11-2 and TRBJ2-7, with 8 bases matching TRBD1. V was clipped by 6 bases and J by 3 bases; unmatched bases: 16. The CDR3 is 17 residues long. The germline CDR1 and CDR2 sequences are SGHAT and FQNNGV. CDR3 sequence (DNA): TGTGCCAGCAGAAAACAATCCCGGGACAGGCGACACTACGAGCAGTACTTC. This sequence encodes CASRKQSRDRRHYEQYF.

A few counts support this clone. The chain employs TRBV6-5 and TRBJ1-1; the D gene is possibly TRBD1 (6 bases). V was cut by 7 bases and J by 7 bases, with 10 bases left in between. Germline CDR1 and CDR2: MNHEY and SVGAGI. This CDR3 is built from 11 residues. The CDR3 nucleotides read TGTGCCAGCACCAACAGGGTTGAAGCTTTCTTT. Its protein is CASTNRVEAFF.

This clone was recorded once. J is TRBJ1-4 and V is TRBV5-4, with a weak D call TRBD1 (6 bases). Trimming took off 3 bases at V and 4 bases at J, with 13 bases between the two ends. Germline V CDR1 and CDR2: SGHNT, YYREEE (reference sequence). The CDR3 consists of 15 residues. This CDR3 is CASSSDRGFNEKLFF. In DNA, the CDR3 is TGTGCCAGCAGCTCAGATAGGGGGTTTAATGAAAAACTGTTTTTT.

The rearrangement uses TRBV11-3 and TRBJ2-3, with 9 bases identical to TRBD2. With 4 bases clipped from V and 7 bases from J, the junction kept 9 bases outside the gene matches. The CDR3 is 15 residues long. Per germline, CDR1 SGHNT and CDR2 YENEEA. The CDR3: CASSSSGTSTNTQYF. Written as DNA, the CDR3 is TGTGCCAGCAGCTCATCCGGGACTAGCACTAATACGCAGTATTTT.

The genes are TRBV7-2 and TRBJ2-7, with 7 nucleotides matching TRBD2. With V trimmed by 6 bases and J by 2 bases, 4 bases remained unmatched. In germline, CDR1 is SGHTA, CDR2 FQGNSA. This CDR3 contains 13 residues. In nucleotides, the CDR3 is TGTGCCAGCAGGATCAGCGGGGCCTACGAGCAGTACTTC. Encoded protein: CASRISGAYEQYF.

The J gene is TRBJ2-2, the V gene TRBV19; TRBD2 matches at 15 bases. V shed 5 bases and J 0 bases; nucleotides not matched to a gene: 10. Germline loops: CDR1 LNHDA, CDR2 SQIVND (reference sequence). CDR3 length: 20 residues. Written as DNA, the CDR3 is TGTGCCAGTAGTTCCCGTCCGGGACTAGCGGGGGGTCCGAACACCGGGGAGCTGTTTTTT. It translates to CASSSRPGLAGGPNTGELFF.

This sequence joins TRBV4-1 and TRBJ1-4; a possible D gene is TRBD1 (6 bases). The germline V gene has CDR1 MGHRA and CDR2 YSYEKL. This CDR3 has 14 residues. V lost 1 base and J 7 bases, leaving 10 bases between the germline ends. Written as DNA, the CDR3 is TGCGCCAGCAGCCAAGCATACAGGGTTGAAAAACTGTTTTTT. Translating it yields CASSQAYRVEKLFF.

The CDR3 region is CASSNDRVSYNEQFF. CDR3 coding DNA: TGTGCCAGCAGTAATGACAGGGTCTCCTACAATGAGCAGTTCTTC. The V gene is TRBV6-5, the J gene TRBJ2-1; 7 positions match TRBD1. Unmatched junction bases numbered 4, after V lost 5 bases and J lost 0 bases. This CDR3 is built from 15 residues. Germline CDR1 MNHEY, CDR2 SVGAGI.

V usage is TRBV6-6 and J usage is TRBJ1-1; D unresolved. This CDR3 has 14 residues. V dropped 6 bases and J dropped 0 bases, with 11 bases sitting between them. Germline lookup yields CDR1 MNHNY and CDR2 SVGAGI (reference sequence). Here the CDR3 DNA reads TGTGCCAGCAGCTTCACTCCTATGAACACTGAAGCTTTCTTT. As protein: CASSFTPMNTEAFF.

J is TRBJ1-1 and V is TRBV19; perhaps TRBD1 as D (5 bases). Germline assignment: CDR1 LNHDA and CDR2 SQIVND (reference sequence). V was cut by 2 bases and J by 7 bases, with 8 bases left in between. The CDR3 consists of 12 residues. The CDR3, as DNA: TGTGCCAGTAGTATACGGGGGGGTGAAGCTTTCTTT. Protein: CASSIRGGEAFF.

The genes are TRBV4-2 and TRBJ2-7, with TRBD2 matching over 8 bases. J gave up 2 bases and V 2 bases, and 8 bases lay outside the gene matches. Germline CDR1 and CDR2: LGHNA and YNFKEQ. There are 16 residues in the CDR3. In nucleotides, the CDR3 is TGTGCCAGCAGCCAATTGGGACTAGAGGGTCCCTACGAGCAGTACTTC. As protein: CASSQLGLEGPYEQYF.

The chain employs TRBV6-2 or TRBV6-3 and TRBJ1-5, with D tentatively TRBD1 (6 bases). The CDR3 spans 16 residues. The germline V and J ends were trimmed by 8 bases and 6 bases, with 23 bases remaining between them. The germline gives CDR1 MNHEY, CDR2 SVGEGT. The CDR3 DNA sequence: TGTGCCAGCGGTTCTCCAAGGGGGACCGCGGCTCAGCCCCAGCATTTT. It encodes CASGSPRGTAAQPQHF.

The V gene is TRBV12-3 or TRBV12-4, the J gene TRBJ1-1; D may be TRBD1 (5 bases). CDR3 length: 12 amino acids. CDR3 amino acids: CVSREVNTEAFF. The CDR3, as DNA: TGTGTCTCCAGGGAGGTGAACACTGAAGCTTTCTTT.

V usage is TRBV2 and J usage is TRBJ2-7; 9 bases match TRBD1. The CDR3 length is 14 residues. Germline loops: CDR1 SNHLY, CDR2 FYNNEI. Unmatched junction bases numbered 1, after V lost 2 bases and J lost 2 bases. CDR3 loop: CASSERTGAYEQYF. DNA of the CDR3: TGTGCCAGCAGTGAACGGACAGGGGCCTACGAGCAGTACTTC.

The chain links TRBV28 to TRBJ1-5; TRBD1 agrees at 9 bases. J was trimmed by 3 bases and V by 5 bases; bases with no gene match: 5. The germline gives CDR1 MDHEN, CDR2 SYDVKM. This CDR3 is built from 15 residues. CDR3 in DNA: TGTGCCAGCAGTCTGGGGACAGGGACCAATCAGCCCCAGCATTTT. It is translated as CASSLGTGTNQPQHF. The complete variable domain, with remaining parts taken from reference TRBV28 and TRBJ1-5, reads DVKVTQSSRYLVKRTGEKVFLECVQDMDHENMFWYRQDPGLGLRLIYFSYDVKMKEKGDIPEGYSVSREKKERFSLILESASTNQTSMYLCASSLGTGTNQPQHFGDGTRLSIL.

V and J are TRBV28 and TRBJ1-1; a weak D match, TRBD1 (6 bases). The CDR3 length is 16 residues. V shed 1 base and J shed 3 bases, with 15 bases lying between them. The germline V gene encodes CDR1 MDHEN and CDR2 SYDVKM. CDR3 nucleotides: TGTGCCAGCAGTTTATTATTTGGGGGCGGAGACACTGAAGCTTTCTTT. As protein: CASSLLFGGGDTEAFF.

J is TRBJ1-3 and V is TRBV5-1; D call uncertain. The CDR3 has 14 amino acids. Germline lookup yields CDR1 SGHRS and CDR2 YFSETQ. Trimming stripped 0 bases from V and 0 bases from J, with 4 bases between. The CDR3 is CASSLALSGNTIYF. The DNA for the CDR3 is TGCGCCAGCAGCTTGGCCCTCTCTGGAAACACCATATATTTT.

The chain is built from TRBV2 and TRBJ1-5, with D perhaps TRBD1 (6 bases). Germline loops: CDR1 SNHLY, CDR2 FYNNEI. Trimming shortened V by 5 bases and J by 3 bases, and 8 bases separated the two germline ends. The CDR3 spans 13 residues. The CDR3 reads CASSRDTNQPQHF. The CDR3 coding sequence is TGTGCCAGCAGTAGGGACACCAATCAGCCCCAGCATTTT.

Concerning this clone: Other DNA sequences in the same sample also yield this CDR3. V usage is TRBV14 and J usage is TRBJ2-7; a possible D gene is TRBD1 (5 bases). This CDR3 spans 13 amino acids. Germline CDR1 reads SGHDN; CDR2 reads FVKESK. Between the trimmed V and J ends, which lost 1 base and 6 bases, there was a span of 10 bases. Here the CDR3 DNA reads TGTGCCAGCAGCCAAGTAGGGGTTGGCGAGCAGTACTTC. Translated: CASSQVGVGEQYF.

The rearrangement uses TRBV2 and TRBJ1-6; D is ambiguous. The CDR3 consists of 12 residues. Germline loops: CDR1 SNHLY, CDR2 FYNNEI. V gave up 5 bases and J gave up 8 bases, with 7 bases separating them. CDR3 bases: TGTGCCAGCAGTTCTTTATATTCACCCCTCCACTTT. This translates into CASSSLYSPLHF. Together with reference TRBV2 and TRBJ1-6, the CDR3 gives the full variable domain: EPEVTQTPSHQVTQMGQEVILRCVPISNHLYFYWYRQILGQKVEFLVSFYNNEISEKSEIFDDQFSVERPDGSNFTLKIRSTKLEDSAMYFCASSSLYSPLHFGNGTRLTVT.

The chain uses TRBV27 and TRBJ2-1; 10 bases line up with TRBD1. CDR3 length: 17 amino acids. V lost 2 bases to trimming and J lost 4 bases; unmatched junction nucleotides: 8. Germline loops: CDR1 MNHEY, CDR2 SMNVEV (reference sequence). This CDR3 is CASSLARTGGFYNEQFF. The DNA for the CDR3 is TGTGCCAGCAGTTTAGCCAGGACAGGGGGTTTTTACAATGAGCAGTTCTTC.

This chain uses TRBV28 with TRBJ1-6, with D tentatively TRBD1 (6 bases). Germline lookup yields CDR1 MDHEN and CDR2 SYDVKM. CDR3 size: 17 residues. V lost 5 bases to trimming and J lost 0 bases, with 14 bases between them. The CDR3 region has the DNA TGTGCCAGCAGTGACCCGGGACACAGCTCCTATAATTCACCCCTCCACTTT. It encodes CASSDPGHSSYNSPLHF. Full variable domain (rest looked up from reference TRBV28 and TRBJ1-6): DVKVTQSSRYLVKRTGEKVFLECVQDMDHENMFWYRQDPGLGLRLIYFSYDVKMKEKGDIPEGYSVSREKKERFSLILESASTNQTSMYLCASSDPGHSSYNSPLHFGNGTRLTVT.

The V and J genes are TRBV4-1 and TRBJ1-4; 8 nucleotides line up with TRBD1. J gave up 0 bases and V 2 bases, and 8 bases lay outside the gene matches. CDR3 length: 18 amino acids. Germline assignment: CDR1 MGHRA and CDR2 YSYEKL. The CDR3 spells CASSQTSSGGPTNEKLFF. The CDR3 bases are TGCGCCAGCAGCCAAACTTCTTCAGGGGGCCCAACTAATGAAAAACTGTTTTTT.

The CDR3 DNA reads as TGTGCCTGGAGTTCAGGGTACCAAGAGACCCAGTACTTC. As protein: CAWSSGYQETQYF. The chain has TRBV30 and TRBJ2-5; D might be TRBD1 (5 bases). The V end lost 2 bases, the J end lost 0 bases, and 7 bases lay between the germline ends. Germline loops: CDR1 GTSNPN, CDR2 SVGIG (reference sequence). The CDR3 spans 13 residues.